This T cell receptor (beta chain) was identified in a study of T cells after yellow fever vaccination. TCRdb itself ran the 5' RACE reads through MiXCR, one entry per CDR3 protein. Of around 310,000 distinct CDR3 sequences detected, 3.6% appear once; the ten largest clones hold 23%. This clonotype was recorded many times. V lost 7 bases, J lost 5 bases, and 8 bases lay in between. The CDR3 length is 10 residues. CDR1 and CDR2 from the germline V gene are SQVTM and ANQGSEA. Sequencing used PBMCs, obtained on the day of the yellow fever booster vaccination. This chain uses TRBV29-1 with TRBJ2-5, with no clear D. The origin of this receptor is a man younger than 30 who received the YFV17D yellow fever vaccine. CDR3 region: CSGGTETQYF. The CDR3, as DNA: TGCAGCGGGGGTACGGAGACCCAGTACTTC.